This T cell receptor (beta chain) was identified during a study of blood T cell repertoires in COVID-19. Profiling relied on immunoSEQ multiplex PCR, and the TCRdb table lists in-frame clones only, not all of them. The sample contains around 11,000 clones, over 80% of which appear only once. This clone occurred a few times. V trimming: 3 bases; J trimming: 4 bases; junction bases outside the gene matches: 6. Germline CDR1 SGHVS, CDR2 FNYEAQ. This CDR3 spans 15 amino acids. The chain is built from TRBV7-6 and TRBJ2-1; 7 nucleotides line up with TRBD2. The receptor was isolated from a human donor in a cohort sampled during active COVID-19. Material: peripheral blood. In nucleotides, the CDR3 is TGTGCCAGCAGCTTCACCGGGGGGATGTACAATGAGCAGTTCTTC. Residues: CASSFTGGMYNEQFF.